One and the same sample provided the 27 T cell receptor beta chains below, sequenced in a study of blood T cell repertoires in COVID-19. This table comes from immunoSEQ multiplex PCR, and its TCRdb copy is limited to in-frame clones, with some not included. There are around 500,000 clones in the sample; 70% to 90% occur only once, and 1.5% to 2% lies in the top ten. Sequencing input: PBMCs or T cells enriched from blood (not recorded which). The receptors were gathered from a woman aged 40 to 50 who had recovered from COVID-19.

A single count supports this clone. CDR3: CASSLSRGERDQPQHF. The CDR3 nucleotides are TGTGCCAGCAGTTTATCGCGGGGGGAAAGGGATCAGCCCCAGCATTTT. The chain combines TRBV27 with TRBJ1-5, with D possibly matching TRBD1 (5 bases). The CDR3 runs to 16 residues. CDR1 is MNHEY, CDR2 SMNVEV, per germline (reference sequence). Trimming removed 0 bases from V and 5 bases from J, with 14 bases in between.

The chain uses TRBV10-2 and TRBJ1-1; 9 nucleotides line up with TRBD1. This CDR3 is built from 15 residues. Germline V gene sequence: CDR1 WSHSY, CDR2 SAAADI. Trimming removed 0 bases from V and 3 bases from J; junction bases left unmatched: 2. The CDR3 region is CASSESGQGYTEAFF. The CDR3 coding sequence is TGCGCCAGCAGTGAGTCGGGACAGGGTTACACTGAAGCTTTCTTT.

The chain uses TRBV4-3 and TRBJ2-7, with a possible D match to TRBD1 (5 bases). Germline V gene data show CDR1 as LGHNA and CDR2 as YSLEER. The V end was cut by 5 bases, the J end by 0 bases, with 14 bases between. The CDR3 totals 15 residues. CDR3 amino acids: CASSTQATSSYEQYF. The CDR3 bases are TGCGCCAGCAGCACACAGGCTACGAGCTCCTACGAGCAGTACTTC.

V is TRBV3-1 (or the pseudogene TRBV3-2) and J is TRBJ2-3; a possible D gene is TRBD1 (6 bases). The CDR3 covers 15 residues. V was trimmed by 3 bases and J by 2 bases, leaving 12 bases between them. Germline lookup yields CDR1 LGHDT and CDR2 YNNKEL (reference sequence). The CDR3 DNA follows: TGTGCCAGCAGCCACCGCAGGGGCCCCACAGATACGCAGTATTTT. Translation: CASSHRRGPTDTQYF.

This clone has only one observation. The V and J genes are TRBV19 and TRBJ1-5; weak D call: TRBD1 (6 bases). The germline gives CDR1 LNHDA, CDR2 SQIVND (reference sequence). V was shortened by 4 bases and J by 2 bases, with 12 bases between the two germline ends. The CDR3 has 15 residues. In nucleotides, the CDR3 is TGTGCCAGTAGTACCCGGACAGTGGGCAATCAGCCCCAGCATTTT. It translates to CASSTRTVGNQPQHF. Variable domain in full (rest from reference TRBV19 and TRBJ1-5): DGGITQSPKYLFRKEGQNVTLSCEQNLNHDAMYWYRQDPGQGLRLIYYSQIVNDFQKGDIAEGYSVSREKKESFPLTVTSAQKNPTAFYLCASSTRTVGNQPQHFGDGTRLSIL.

The V gene is TRBV11-3, the J gene TRBJ2-3; maybe TRBD1 (5 bases). Germline assignment: CDR1 SGHNT and CDR2 YENEEA. The CDR3 totals 16 residues. Trimming took off 1 base at V and 1 base at J, with 12 bases between the two ends. Here the CDR3 reads CASSLVTWGGTDTQYF. CDR3 DNA sequence: TGTGCCAGCAGCTTAGTTACCTGGGGCGGCACAGATACGCAGTATTTT.

This chain links TRBV19 with TRBJ1-1; D not resolved. The length of the CDR3 is 13 residues. The germline gives CDR1 LNHDA, CDR2 SQIVND (reference sequence). V lost 3 bases and J lost 5, with 10 bases in between. The CDR3 DNA follows: TGTGCCAGTAGTATTCCCGGAGGAACTGAAGCTTTCTTT. It specifies CASSIPGGTEAFF.

The rearrangement uses TRBV19 and TRBJ2-5; tentatively, D is TRBD2 (5 bases). The CDR3 is made up of 16 amino acids. V lost 5 bases, J lost 5 bases, and 21 bases lay in between. The germline V gene encodes CDR1 LNHDA and CDR2 SQIVND (reference sequence). CDR3 sequence: CASSVGGRRSGETQYF. DNA for the CDR3: TGTGCCAGTAGTGTAGGTGGGAGACGATCGGGGGAGACCCAGTACTTC. The entire variable domain, with the rest obtained from reference TRBV19 and TRBJ2-5, is as follows: DGGITQSPKYLFRKEGQNVTLSCEQNLNHDAMYWYRQDPGQGLRLIYYSQIVNDFQKGDIAEGYSVSREKKESFPLTVTSAQKNPTAFYLCASSVGGRRSGETQYFGPGTRLLVL.

The chain joins TRBV9 to TRBJ2-3; 8 bases line up with TRBD2. The CDR3 loop spans 15 amino acids. Germline V gene data show CDR1 as SGDLS and CDR2 as YYNGEE. J lost 0 bases, V lost 4 bases, and 4 bases had no gene match. The CDR3 DNA sequence: TGTGCCAGCAGCAAGGGACTAGAGAGCACAGATACGCAGTATTTT. As protein: CASSKGLESTDTQYF.

This sequence joins TRBV27 and TRBJ2-1, with D possibly being TRBD1 (5 bases). V lost 1 base, J lost 0 bases, and 13 bases lay in between. Germline V CDR1 and CDR2: MNHEY, SMNVEV (reference sequence). This CDR3 has 17 amino acids. CDR3 in amino acids: CASSLYSRASSYNEQFF. DNA for the CDR3: TGTGCCAGCAGTTTATACAGCAGGGCCAGCTCCTACAATGAGCAGTTCTTC.

V is TRBV5-1 and J is TRBJ2-7; 9 nucleotides align to TRBD2. CDR1 is SGHRS and CDR2 is YFSETQ in the germline V gene. CDR3 length: 17 amino acids. V lost 0 bases, J lost 1 base, and 8 bases stayed unmatched. The CDR3: CASSLGELAGESYEQYF. Here the CDR3 DNA reads TGCGCCAGCAGCTTGGGGGAACTAGCGGGTGAGTCCTACGAGCAGTACTTC.

V is TRBV4-2 and J is TRBJ1-1, with D tentatively TRBD1 (5 bases). CDR3 length: 15 residues. The germline gives CDR1 LGHNA, CDR2 YNFKEQ. Trimming stripped 0 bases from V and 5 bases from J, with 13 bases between. DNA for the CDR3: TGTGCCAGCAGCCAAGAGGCTCAGGGAGGGACTGAAGCTTTCTTT. Translating gives CASSQEAQGGTEAFF.

The chain carries TRBV7-9 and TRBJ2-1; D may be TRBD2 (5 bases). Germline lookup yields CDR1 SEHNR and CDR2 FQNEAQ (reference sequence). The length of the CDR3 is 15 residues. The V gene lost 8 bases and the J gene lost 1 base, with 15 bases spanning the gap. In DNA form, the CDR3 reads TGTGCCAGCGGTCAATTTGGGGAGTCCTACAATGAGCAGTTCTTC. The encoded protein is CASGQFGESYNEQFF.

This chain's CDR3 is CASTGPFVNEQFF. The CDR3 DNA is TGCGCCAGCACAGGTCCGTTCGTCAATGAGCAGTTCTTC. This chain connects TRBV10-2 to TRBJ2-1, with D uncertain. V lost 7 bases and J lost 6, with 13 bases in between. CDR1 and CDR2 from the germline V gene are WSHSY and SAAADI. The CDR3 is made up of 13 amino acids.

The V and J genes are TRBV7-6 and TRBJ2-1; perhaps TRBD2 as D (6 bases). Trimming took 2 bases from V and 4 from J, leaving 9 bases between them. Germline V gene data show CDR1 as SGHVS and CDR2 as FNYEAQ. This CDR3 contains 14 residues. CDR3 coding DNA: TGTGCCAGCAGCTTACGGGACTTTTACAATGAGCAGTTCTTC. Protein product: CASSLRDFYNEQFF.

The J gene is TRBJ2-2, the V gene TRBV6-5, with D perhaps matching TRBD1 (5 bases). The V end lost 3 bases, the J end lost 5 bases, and 10 bases lay between the germline ends. The CDR3 length is 14 residues. Germline CDR1 MNHEY, CDR2 SVGAGI. Here the CDR3 reads CASSYIQATGELFF. CDR3 DNA sequence: TGTGCCAGCAGTTATATACAGGCAACCGGGGAGCTGTTTTTT.

The chain has TRBV7-2 and TRBJ2-7, with 9 bases fitting TRBD1. Germline loops: CDR1 SGHTA, CDR2 FQGNSA. The ends lost 5 bases at V and 0 bases at J; junction bases unmatched: 8. The CDR3 consists of 16 residues. The CDR3 sequence: CASSHPATGGSYEQYF. DNA for the CDR3: TGTGCCAGCAGCCACCCCGCGACAGGGGGCTCCTACGAGCAGTACTTC.

The chain couples TRBV27 to TRBJ1-6; the D is unclear. This CDR3 region has 13 residues. The V and J ends lost 5 bases and 8 bases respectively, with 10 bases between them. The germline CDR1 and CDR2 sequences are MNHEY and SMNVEV (reference sequence). CDR3 sequence reads: CASSEYRDSPLHF. CDR3 bases: TGTGCCAGCAGTGAATACCGGGATTCACCCCTCCACTTT.

This chain uses TRBV18 with TRBJ2-7; D call uncertain. Trimming cost V 3 bases and J 4 bases, with 13 bases left between them. CDR1 and CDR2 from the germline V gene are KGHSH and LQKENI. The CDR3 covers 14 residues. The CDR3 bases are TGTGCCAGCTCACCTCAGGTCCTCCGATACGAGCAGTACTTC. Translated, it gives CASSPQVLRYEQYF.

CDR3: CASSERTGNSPLHF. The CDR3 region has the DNA TGTGCCAGCAGTGAGCGGACGGGAAATTCACCCCTCCACTTT. V gene TRBV2 combines with J gene TRBJ1-6; D not resolved. The CDR3 is 14 amino acids. V lost 3 bases, J lost 7 bases, and 10 bases lay in between. Germline loops: CDR1 SNHLY, CDR2 FYNNEI.

This chain uses TRBV4-1 with TRBJ1-3; D gene unclear. Germline V gene lookup returns CDR1 MGHRA and CDR2 YSYEKL. CDR3 length: 17 residues. The ends were cut back, 0 bases at V and 0 bases at J, with 12 bases in the middle. This chain's CDR3 is CASSQEATQISGNTIYF. Written as DNA, the CDR3 is TGCGCCAGCAGCCAAGAGGCGACACAGATCTCTGGAAACACCATATATTTT.

The chain combines TRBV6-5 with TRBJ2-7, with D tentatively TRBD2 (6 bases). CDR1 MNHEY and CDR2 SVGAGI come from the germline V gene. Trimming pared 11 bases from V and 2 bases from J, leaving 10 bases between. This CDR3 contains 11 residues. The DNA for the CDR3 is TGTGCCTGCGCTAGCGCCTACGAGCAGTACTTC. Amino acid sequence: CACASAYEQYF.

This chain links TRBV3-1 (or the pseudogene TRBV3-2) with TRBJ2-7; tentative D call: TRBD2 (6 bases). The CDR3 length is 14 residues. Trimming took off 1 base at V and 5 bases at J, with 12 bases between the two ends. CDR1 and CDR2 from the germline V gene are LGHDT and YNNKEL (reference sequence). CDR3 loop: CASSQGREGNEQYF. The CDR3 DNA follows: TGTGCCAGCAGCCAAGGGAGGGAAGGAAACGAGCAGTACTTC.

V usage is TRBV7-9 and J usage is TRBJ2-1, with D unclear. Trimming removed 5 bases from V and 8 bases from J, with 13 bases in between. The CDR3 has 13 amino acids. Germline assignment: CDR1 SEHNR and CDR2 FQNEAQ (reference sequence). CDR3 DNA sequence: TGTGCCAGCAGCCCCTGGGTGGGCGATGAGCAGTTCTTC. It codes for CASSPWVGDEQFF.

V gene TRBV5-8 combines with J gene TRBJ1-3; D not certain. Between the trimmed V and J ends, which lost 0 bases and 0 bases, there was a span of 10 bases. Germline-derived CDR1 and CDR2 are SGHTS and YDEGEE. CDR3 length: 16 amino acids. The CDR3 nucleotides read TGTGCCAGCAGCTTGGCGATACGCGCCTCTGGAAACACCATATATTTT. It yields the protein CASSLAIRASGNTIYF.

The V call is TRBV6-5, the J call TRBJ1-2; the match to TRBD1 covers 8 bases. This CDR3 is built from 16 residues. With 0 bases clipped from V and 6 bases from J, the junction kept 9 bases outside the gene matches. Germline lookup yields CDR1 MNHEY and CDR2 SVGAGI. The CDR3 sequence is CASSYSGLGQGDGYTF. For the CDR3, the DNA is TGTGCCAGCAGTTACTCCGGGCTTGGACAGGGAGATGGCTACACCTTC.

This clone was detected a few times. V is TRBV28 and J is TRBJ1-6; no clear D. From germline, CDR1 is MDHEN and CDR2 SYDVKM. The CDR3 is made up of 15 amino acids. Between the trimmed V and J ends, which lost 5 bases and 8 bases, there was a span of 16 bases. CDR3 DNA: TGTGCCAGCAGTGCACGGCGCCGGAGGTATTCACCCCTCCACTTT. It encodes CASSARRRRYSPLHF.